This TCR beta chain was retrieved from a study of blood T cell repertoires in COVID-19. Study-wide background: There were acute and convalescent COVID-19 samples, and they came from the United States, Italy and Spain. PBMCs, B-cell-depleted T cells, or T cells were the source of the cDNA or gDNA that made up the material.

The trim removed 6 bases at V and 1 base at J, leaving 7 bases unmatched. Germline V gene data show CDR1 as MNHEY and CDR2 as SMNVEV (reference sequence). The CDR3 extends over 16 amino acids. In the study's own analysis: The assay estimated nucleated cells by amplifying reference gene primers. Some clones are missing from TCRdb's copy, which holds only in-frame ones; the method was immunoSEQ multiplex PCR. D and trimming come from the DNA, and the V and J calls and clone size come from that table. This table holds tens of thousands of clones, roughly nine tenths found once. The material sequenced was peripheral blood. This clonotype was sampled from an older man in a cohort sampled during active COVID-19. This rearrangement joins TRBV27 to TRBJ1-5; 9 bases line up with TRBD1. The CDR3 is CASRYTGGESNQPQHF. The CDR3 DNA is TGTGCCAGCAGATACACAGGGGGCGAGAGCAATCAGCCCCAGCATTTT.